This TCR beta chain is drawn from a study of identical twins. Overall study findings and caveats: Zero-insertion results could be subject to partial confounding by invariant MAIT and iNKT cells. Cross-sectional statistics underpinned the conclusions; the same donors were not followed.

Germline-derived CDR1 and CDR2 are SEHNR and FQNEAQ (reference sequence). V was shortened by 7 bases and J by 2 bases, with 13 bases between the two germline ends. The CDR3 consists of 14 residues. cDNA carried unique molecular identifiers, and a universal primer site was added by template switching. In TCRdb, the 5' RACE reads were re-called with MiXCR into one record per CDR3 protein. The sample yields about 220,000 distinct CDR3 sequences, about 7.5% seen once. On this clonotype: Its specificity is unknown.

Another study also made use of these data, one on yellow fever vaccine responses in identical twins.

This TCR derives from a woman in her late teens or twenties in good health. What was sequenced was memory (CD45RO+) T cells sorted from blood. The rearrangement links TRBV7-9 to TRBJ2-3, with D perhaps matching TRBD1 (6 bases). The CDR3 sequence: CASNPGQHTDTQYF. The DNA of the CDR3 is TGTGCCAGCAACCCGGGACAACACACAGATACGCAGTATTTT.